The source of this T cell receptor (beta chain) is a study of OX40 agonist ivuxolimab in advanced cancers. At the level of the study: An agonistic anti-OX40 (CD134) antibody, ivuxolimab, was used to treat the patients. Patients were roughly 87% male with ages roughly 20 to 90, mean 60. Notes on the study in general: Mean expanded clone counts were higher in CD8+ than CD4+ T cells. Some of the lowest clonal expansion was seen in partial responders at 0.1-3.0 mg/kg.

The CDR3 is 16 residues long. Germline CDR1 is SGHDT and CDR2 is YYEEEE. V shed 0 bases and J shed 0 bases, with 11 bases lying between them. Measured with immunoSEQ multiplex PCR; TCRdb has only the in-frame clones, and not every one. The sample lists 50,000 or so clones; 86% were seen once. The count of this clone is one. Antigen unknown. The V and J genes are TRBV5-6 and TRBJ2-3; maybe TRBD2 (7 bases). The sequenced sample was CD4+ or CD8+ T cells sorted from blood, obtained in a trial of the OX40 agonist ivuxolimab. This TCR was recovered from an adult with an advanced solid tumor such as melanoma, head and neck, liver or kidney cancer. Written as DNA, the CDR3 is TGTGCCAGCAGCTTGGGGTGGGGGGGCAGCACAGATACGCAGTATTTT. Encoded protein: CASSLGWGGSTDTQYF.